The 22 T cell receptor beta chains listed next were all sequenced from one sample in a study of cytomegalovirus exposure and HLA in healthy donors. Use of 60 Vbeta and 13 Jbeta primers characterized the PCR. Here immunoSEQ multiplex PCR was the method, and the copy in TCRdb shows in-frame clones only, minus some. The repertoire includes more than 95,000 clones, 79% of them detected once, and 4% sits in the top ten. Sequenced: PBMCs. These receptor sequences come from a man aged 45-65 years in good health and CMV-seropositive.

CDR3: CASSLAGYNSPLHF. Written as DNA, the CDR3 is TGTGCCAGCAGCTTGGCCGGCTATAATTCACCCCTCCACTTT. The genes are TRBV5-4 and TRBJ1-6, with D uncertain. Trimming removed 0 bases at V and 3 bases at J, with 4 bases between. The CDR3 runs 14 residues. CDR1 and CDR2 from the germline V gene are SGHNT and YYREEE (reference sequence).

This clone has only a few counts. This chain links TRBV6-5 with TRBJ2-7; tentative D call: TRBD2 (5 bases). The CDR3 is 14 residues long. CDR1 and CDR2 (germline): MNHEY, SVGAGI. Between the trimmed V and J ends, which lost 3 bases and 4 bases, there was a span of 13 bases. The CDR3 loop is CASSYRTSRYEQYF. The CDR3 bases are TGTGCCAGCAGTTATCGGACTTCCAGGTACGAGCAGTACTTC.

This clone is a singleton in its sample. This chain uses TRBV14 with TRBJ2-3, with D possibly TRBD1 on 6 matching bases. Germline CDR1 and CDR2: SGHDN and FVKESK. The CDR3 spans 15 residues. V lost 4 bases and J lost 4, with 15 bases in between. The CDR3 coding sequence is TGTGCCAGCAGCCCCCGGGGCAGGGGAGCAGATACGCAGTATTTT. It codes for CASSPRGRGADTQYF.

The chain is built from TRBV15 and TRBJ2-3; 12 bases line up with TRBD2. V lost 1 base to trimming and J lost 2 bases; unmatched junction nucleotides: 4. This CDR3 is built from 17 residues. CDR1 LNHNV and CDR2 YYDKDF come from the germline V gene (reference sequence). Written as DNA, the CDR3 is TGTGCCACCAGCAGAGCCCCTAGCGGGAGGGTCACAGATACGCAGTATTTT. Protein: CATSRAPSGRVTDTQYF. Drawing the rest from reference TRBV15 and TRBJ2-3, the complete variable domain is DAMVIQNPRYQVTQFGKPVTLSCSQTLNHNVMYWYQQKSSQAPKLLFHYYDKDFNNEADTPDNFQSRRPNTSFCFLDIRSPGLGDTAMYLCATSRAPSGRVTDTQYFGPGTRLTVL.

By share of the sample, this clone is medium-sized. The chain uses TRBV10-3 and TRBJ1-1; 11 positions match TRBD1. Germline V gene lookup returns CDR1 ENHRY and CDR2 SYGVKD. The CDR3 is 15 amino acids. V was pared by 6 bases and J by 5 bases, with 8 bases of the junction left unmatched. The CDR3 coding sequence is TGTGCCATCAGCCCCCAGGGACAGGGGGAAACTGAAGCTTTCTTT. This encodes CAISPQGQGETEAFF.

V is TRBV9 and J is TRBJ2-3; TRBD1 matches 8 bases. Germline lookup yields CDR1 SGDLS and CDR2 YYNGEE. The trim removed 1 base at V and 3 bases at J, leaving 7 bases unmatched. The CDR3 is 16 amino acids. As DNA, the CDR3 is TGTGCCAGCAGCGTAACCCCCGGACAGGGTACAGATACGCAGTATTTT. This translates into CASSVTPGQGTDTQYF.

The rearrangement links TRBV6-5 to TRBJ2-1, with no clear D. From germline, CDR1 is MNHEY and CDR2 SVGAGI. Trimming removed 0 bases at V and 0 bases at J, with 9 bases between. The CDR3 is 16 amino acids. Here the CDR3 DNA reads TGTGCCAGCAGTTACTCGAGAAGCTACTCCTACAATGAGCAGTTCTTC. It specifies CASSYSRSYSYNEQFF.

V gene TRBV7-6 combines with J gene TRBJ2-7; 10 bases agree with TRBD2. The CDR3 loop spans 16 amino acids. Trimming took 5 bases from V and 1 from J; bases not matched to a gene: 8. Looked up from germline, CDR1 is SGHVS and CDR2 is FNYEAQ. CDR3 sequence: CASSARLAGESYEQYF. CDR3 nucleotide sequence: TGTGCCAGCAGCGCCCGGCTAGCGGGAGAGTCCTACGAGCAGTACTTC.

The chain links TRBV7-3 to TRBJ2-5; 9 bases agree with TRBD2. This CDR3 contains 18 residues. The V gene's germline CDR1 is SGHTA and CDR2 FQGTGA. The V gene end was trimmed by 5 bases and the J gene end by 3 bases; junction bases not matched to a gene: 16. The CDR3 region has the DNA TGTGCCAGCAGCCTGGTTGGTAGCGGGAGTTTTATGGAAGAGACCCAGTACTTC. It yields the protein CASSLVGSGSFMEETQYF. Variable domain in full (rest from reference TRBV7-3 and TRBJ2-5): GAGVSQTPSNKVTEKGKYVELRCDPISGHTALYWYRQSLGQGPEFLIYFQGTGAADDSGLPNDRFFAVRPEGSVSTLKIQRTERGDSAVYLCASSLVGSGSFMEETQYFGPGTRLLVL.

The V gene is TRBV29-1, the J gene TRBJ2-2; maybe TRBD2 (5 bases). Trimming took off 7 bases at V and 7 bases at J, with 16 bases between the two ends. This CDR3 region has 13 residues. Germline CDR1 SQVTM, CDR2 ANQGSEA. CDR3 DNA sequence: TGCAGCGCGGGTTTTGCGGGTGGCGGGGAGCTGTTTTTT. This sequence encodes CSAGFAGGGELFF.

The chain couples TRBV5-1 to TRBJ2-3; TRBD2 agrees at 7 bases. The V gene end was trimmed by 4 bases and the J gene end by 4 bases; junction bases not matched to a gene: 15. CDR1 SGHRS and CDR2 YFSETQ come from the germline V gene. This CDR3 is built from 17 residues. Here the CDR3 DNA reads TGCGCCAGCAGCCCGGAGGCCCTTGGGGGGGGACCAGATACGCAGTATTTT. It encodes CASSPEALGGGPDTQYF. The complete variable domain, with remaining parts taken from reference TRBV5-1 and TRBJ2-3, reads KAGVTQTPRYLIKTRGQQVTLSCSPISGHRSVSWYQQTPGQGLQFLFEYFSETQRNKGNFPGRFSGRQFSNSRSEMNVSTLELGDSALYLCASSPEALGGGPDTQYFGPGTRLTVL.

This chain joins TRBV6-1 and TRBJ1-6; 8 bases are a match to TRBD1. Per the germline V gene, CDR1 is MNHNS and CDR2 is SASEGT. Trimming at V came to 0 bases and at J to 13 bases, leaving 14 bases not matched to a gene. The CDR3 totals 17 residues. The DNA for the CDR3 is TGTGCCAGCAGTGAAGCGGGACAGGCCCTCCGGATTCACCCCCTCCACTTT. It yields the protein CASSEAGQALRIHPLHF.

V and J are TRBV21-1 and TRBJ2-7; whether TRBD1, the table's D call, matches the DNA was not checked. TRBV21-1 is a recognized pseudogene. CDR3 length: 13 amino acids. This chain's CDR3 is CASSKAGVYEQYF. Written as DNA, the CDR3 is TGTGCCAGCAGCAAAGCAGGGGTTTACGAGCAGTACTTC.

The V and J genes are TRBV27 and TRBJ2-7, with 8 positions matching TRBD1. This CDR3 spans 14 amino acids. Germline loops: CDR1 MNHEY, CDR2 SMNVEV (reference sequence). The ends lost 4 bases at V and 5 bases at J; junction bases unmatched: 7. CDR3 sequence: CASSSRTGSHEQYF. The CDR3 nucleotides are TGTGCCAGCAGTTCGAGGACAGGGTCCCACGAGCAGTACTTC.

This clone was recorded a few times. V usage is TRBV19 and J usage is TRBJ2-1; 9 bases line up with TRBD2. Germline CDR1 reads LNHDA; CDR2 reads SQIVND (reference sequence). CDR3 length: 16 amino acids. The V segment lost 2 bases and the J segment 2 bases; nucleotides outside the gene matches: 4. The CDR3 is CASSIYGTSPYNEQFF. CDR3 bases: TGTGCCAGTAGTATATACGGGACTAGCCCCTACAATGAGCAGTTCTTC.

The chain is built from TRBV11-2 and TRBJ2-7; possibly TRBD1 for D (7 bases). The germline gives CDR1 SGHAT, CDR2 FQNNGV. The V end lost 5 bases, the J end lost 6 bases, and 20 bases lay between the germline ends. CDR3 length: 15 amino acids. The CDR3, as DNA: TGTGCCAGCAGCCCCACCACAGGGGAGGTCGTCGAGCAGTACTTC. As protein: CASSPTTGEVVEQYF. The full variable domain, rest sourced from reference TRBV11-2 and TRBJ2-7, is EAGVAQSPRYKIIEKRQSVAFWCNPISGHATLYWYQQILGQGPKLLIQFQNNGVVDDSQLPKDRFSAERLKGVDSTLKIQPAKLEDSAVYLCASSPTTGEVVEQYFGPGTRLTVT.

This clone was detected once. The chain employs TRBV5-1 and TRBJ2-1, with TRBD1 identical over 10 bases. Germline V gives CDR1 SGHRS, CDR2 YFSETQ. The CDR3 sequence is 16 residues long. The V segment lost 0 bases and the J segment 3 bases; nucleotides outside the gene matches: 3. The CDR3 bases are TGCGCCAGCAGCTTGGATGGACAGGGGGTCTACAATGAGCAGTTCTTC. Encoded protein: CASSLDGQGVYNEQFF.

The CDR3 region is CASSLGGTGPNEKLFF. CDR3 coding DNA: TGTGCCAGCAGCTTAGGAGGAACAGGGCCAAATGAAAAACTGTTTTTT. The chain carries TRBV7-8 and TRBJ1-4; D might be TRBD1 (6 bases). The CDR3 is 16 residues long. V lost 1 base, J lost 5 bases, and 14 bases lay in between. Germline V CDR1 and CDR2: SGHVS, FQNEAQ.

The chain is built from TRBV28 and TRBJ2-2; TRBD2 agrees at 10 bases. CDR3 length equals 14 residues. Germline V gene sequence: CDR1 MDHEN, CDR2 SYDVKM. With V trimmed by 6 bases and J by 9 bases, 7 bases remained unmatched. CDR3 bases: TGTGCCAGCAGGTCCGGGACTAGCGAATGGGAGCTGTTTTTT. As protein: CASRSGTSEWELFF. Variable domain in full (rest from reference TRBV28 and TRBJ2-2): DVKVTQSSRYLVKRTGEKVFLECVQDMDHENMFWYRQDPGLGLRLIYFSYDVKMKEKGDIPEGYSVSREKKERFSLILESASTNQTSMYLCASRSGTSEWELFFGEGSRLTVL.

V usage is TRBV28 and J usage is TRBJ1-3, with D hard to call. CDR1 is MDHEN and CDR2 is SYDVKM in the germline V gene. V dropped 2 bases and J dropped 0 bases, with 11 bases sitting between them. The CDR3 runs to 16 residues. The CDR3 protein is CASSLTLGFSGNTIYF. CDR3 nucleotides: TGTGCCAGCAGTTTAACCCTAGGATTCTCTGGAAACACCATATATTTT.

The table lists this clone with a few counts. This chain connects TRBV6-1 to TRBJ2-5; unclear D gene. V lost 2 bases and J 7 bases, leaving 26 bases between the germline ends. Germline CDR1 and CDR2: MNHNS and SASEGT. This CDR3 is 18 amino acids long. The CDR3 is CASSESVSAVPNPRTQYF. In DNA, the CDR3 is TGTGCCAGCAGTGAATCGGTGAGCGCAGTCCCGAACCCCAGGACCCAGTACTTC.

The V call is TRBV28, the J call TRBJ1-3, with D possibly being TRBD1 (5 bases). V gave up 4 bases and J gave up 7 bases, with 20 bases separating them. CDR3 length equals 16 residues. Per germline, CDR1 MDHEN and CDR2 SYDVKM. For the CDR3, the DNA is TGTGCCAGCAGTTCCCAACGTCAAAGTAAGGGGAACACCATATATTTT. Its protein product is CASSSQRQSKGNTIYF.